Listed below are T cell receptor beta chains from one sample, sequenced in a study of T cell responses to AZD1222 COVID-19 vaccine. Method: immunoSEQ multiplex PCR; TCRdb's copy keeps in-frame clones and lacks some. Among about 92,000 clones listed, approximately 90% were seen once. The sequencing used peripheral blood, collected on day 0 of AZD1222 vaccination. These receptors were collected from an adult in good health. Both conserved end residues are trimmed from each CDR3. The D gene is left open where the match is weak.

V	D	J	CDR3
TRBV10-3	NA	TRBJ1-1	AIRPDRRNTEAF
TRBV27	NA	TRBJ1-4	ASSKNEKLF
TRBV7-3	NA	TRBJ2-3	ASSLTPTGIVTDTQY
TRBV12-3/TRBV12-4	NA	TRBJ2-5	ASAQRYQETQY
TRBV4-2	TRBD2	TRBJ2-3	ASSQDTSGDRDTQY
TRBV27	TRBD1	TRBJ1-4	ASSLSRTGGNEKLF
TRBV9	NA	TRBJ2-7	ASSVAGYEQY
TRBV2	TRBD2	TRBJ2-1	ASSQRTSGSVYEQF
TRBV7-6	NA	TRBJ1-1	ASSPLVGTNTEAF
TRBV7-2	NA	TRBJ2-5	ASSLFSGFQETQY
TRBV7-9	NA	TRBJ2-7	ASSLAGGGNEQY
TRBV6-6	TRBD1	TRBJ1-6	ASSYGDSYNSPLH
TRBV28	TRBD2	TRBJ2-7	ASSFLAGGRLREQY
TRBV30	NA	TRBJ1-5	AWSPLRADSNQPQH
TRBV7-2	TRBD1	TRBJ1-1	ASSADRGQTEAF
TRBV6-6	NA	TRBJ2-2	ASSYVNTGELF
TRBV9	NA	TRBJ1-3	ASSVVTDGNTIY
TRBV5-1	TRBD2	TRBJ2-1	ASSLTSGSSYNEQF
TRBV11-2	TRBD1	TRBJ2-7	ASSTGTGVSYEQY
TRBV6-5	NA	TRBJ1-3	ASSPGRTSGNTIY
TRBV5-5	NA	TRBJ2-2	ASGRNANTGELF
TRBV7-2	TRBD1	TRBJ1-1	ASSSGQGRTEAF
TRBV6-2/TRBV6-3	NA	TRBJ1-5	ASSSGDQPQH
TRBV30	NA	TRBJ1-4	AWDNSPGGEKLF
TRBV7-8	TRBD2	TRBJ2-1	ASSPGTSGREYFYEQF
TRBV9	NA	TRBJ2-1	ASSGNEQF
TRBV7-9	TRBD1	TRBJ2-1	ASSSYRQGHNEQF
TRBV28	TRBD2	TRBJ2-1	ASNAGTSGRGIANEQF
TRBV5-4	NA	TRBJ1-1	ASSLVGGSTEAF
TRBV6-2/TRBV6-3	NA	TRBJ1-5	ASSRQVRGQPQH
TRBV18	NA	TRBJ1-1	ASSPGYTEAF
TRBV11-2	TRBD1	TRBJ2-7	ASSFRLTGLGYEQY
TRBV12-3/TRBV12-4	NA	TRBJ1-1	ASSLSSNTEAF
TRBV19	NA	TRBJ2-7	ASSIVDSMFYEQY
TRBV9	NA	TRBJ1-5	ASSVDEDQPQH
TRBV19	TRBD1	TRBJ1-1	ASSDDRGGNTEAF
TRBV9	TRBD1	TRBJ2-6	ASSVGTGRSGANVLT
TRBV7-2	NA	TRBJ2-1	ASSPPRFRAHEQF
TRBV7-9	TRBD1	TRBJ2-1	ASSILGTGSNEQF
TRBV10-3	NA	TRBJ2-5	AIGTGQETQY
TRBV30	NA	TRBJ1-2	AWSRQVPFNYGYT
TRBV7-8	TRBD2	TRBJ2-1	ASSLLGLAGRHNEQF
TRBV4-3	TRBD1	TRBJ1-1	ASSQDSGGMNTEAF
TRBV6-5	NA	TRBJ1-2	ASSSTGSSYGYT
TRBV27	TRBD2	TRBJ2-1	ASSPSLAGAPYNEQF